This entry lists 16 T cell receptor beta chains sequenced from one sample in a study of cytomegalovirus exposure and HLA in healthy donors. PCR used 60 Vbeta primers and 13 Jbeta primers. Method: immunoSEQ multiplex PCR; TCRdb's copy keeps in-frame clones and lacks some. The sample has some 20,000 clones, approximately 68% seen once. Sequenced input: PBMCs. The receptors derive from a man younger than 30 in good health and CMV-seronegative.

The V call is TRBV29-1, the J call TRBJ2-7; TRBD2 matches at 11 bases. The CDR3 runs 15 residues. V was clipped by 4 bases and J by 4 bases; unmatched bases: 9. From germline, CDR1 is SQVTM and CDR2 ANQGSEA. The CDR3 sequence: CSVVLAGGRGYEQYF. In DNA form, the CDR3 reads TGCAGCGTTGTTCTAGCGGGAGGCCGCGGATACGAGCAGTACTTC.

V is TRBV30 and J is TRBJ1-3; D is undetermined. The ends were cut back, 0 bases at V and 0 bases at J, with 6 bases in the middle. From germline, CDR1 is GTSNPN and CDR2 SVGIG (reference sequence). CDR3 size: 14 residues. CDR3 protein: CAWSVAGSGNTIYF. The CDR3 DNA follows: TGTGCCTGGAGTGTCGCAGGCTCTGGAAACACCATATATTTT. The complete variable domain, with remaining parts taken from reference TRBV30 and TRBJ1-3, reads SQTIHQWPATLVQPVGSPLSLECTVEGTSNPNLYWYRQAAGRGLQLLFYSVGIGQISSEVPQNLSASRPQDRQFILSSKKLLLSDSGFYLCAWSVAGSGNTIYFGEGSWLTVV.

There are a few counts of this clone. The chain links TRBV7-2 to TRBJ2-2, with a tentative D call TRBD2 (6 bases). This CDR3 has 12 amino acids. Per the germline V gene, CDR1 is SGHTA and CDR2 is FQGNSA. With 8 bases removed from V and 4 bases from J, the gap between germline ends came to 8 bases. The CDR3 reads CASGDFTGELFF. Here the CDR3 DNA reads TGTGCCAGCGGGGACTTCACCGGGGAGCTGTTTTTT.

The V gene is TRBV25-1, the J gene TRBJ2-7; D not resolved. The V and J ends lost 4 bases and 3 bases respectively, with 4 bases between them. The germline CDR1 and CDR2 sequences are MGHDK and SYGVNS. CDR3 size: 11 residues. CDR3: CASSASYEQYF. The CDR3 nucleotides are TGTGCCAGCAGTGCGAGCTACGAGCAGTACTTC.

This chain joins TRBV30 and TRBJ1-3; D is undetermined. From germline, CDR1 is GTSNPN and CDR2 SVGIG (reference sequence). The CDR3 length is 12 residues. The CDR3, as DNA: TGTGCTCACTCGAAACGGGGAAACACCATATATTTT. It is translated as CAHSKRGNTIYF.

The chain employs TRBV29-1 and TRBJ1-2, with unresolved D. CDR1 and CDR2 (germline): SQVTM, ANQGSEA. Trimming shortened V by 4 bases and J by 1 base, and 13 bases separated the two germline ends. This CDR3 contains 14 residues. The CDR3 region is CSVGRENFNYGYTF. The CDR3 DNA follows: TGCAGCGTTGGGCGGGAAAACTTTAACTATGGCTACACCTTC.

This chain uses TRBV5-1 with TRBJ2-3; a weak D match, TRBD2 (5 bases). The CDR3 runs to 14 residues. In germline, CDR1 is SGHRS, CDR2 YFSETQ. V lost 1 base to trimming and J lost 6 bases, with 12 bases between them. CDR3 sequence reads: CASSLSLAGDTQYF. Here the CDR3 DNA reads TGCGCCAGCAGCTTGTCCCTAGCTGGGGATACGCAGTATTTT.

This clone has only one observation. The chain joins TRBV30 to TRBJ2-3; D is unclear. Per the germline V gene, CDR1 is GTSNPN and CDR2 is SVGIG (reference sequence). The CDR3 spans 15 residues. With 4 bases removed from V and 4 bases from J, the gap between germline ends came to 18 bases. Here the CDR3 reads CAWTPRRWAADTQYF. The DNA for the CDR3 is TGTGCCTGGACCCCACGAAGGTGGGCTGCAGATACGCAGTATTTT.

The chain employs TRBV30 and TRBJ1-5, with no clear D. This CDR3 is 12 amino acids long. Between the trimmed V and J ends, which lost 3 bases and 7 bases, there was a span of 10 bases. Germline loops: CDR1 GTSNPN, CDR2 SVGIG (reference sequence). The CDR3 protein is CAWSYGEQPQHF. The DNA of the CDR3 is TGTGCCTGGAGCTACGGGGAGCAGCCCCAGCATTTT.

This clone has just a few counts. The CDR3 is CASSPSGGARSYEQYF. CDR3 DNA sequence: TGTGCCAGCAGTCCCAGCGGAGGGGCCCGCTCCTACGAGCAGTACTTC. V gene TRBV2 combines with J gene TRBJ2-7; a weak D match, TRBD2 (6 bases). The V end was cut by 5 bases, the J end by 0 bases, with 17 bases between. The CDR3 length is 16 residues. Germline V gene data show CDR1 as SNHLY and CDR2 as FYNNEI.

This chain joins TRBV5-1 and TRBJ2-1; 7 bases match TRBD2. Germline V gene data show CDR1 as SGHRS and CDR2 as YFSETQ. The CDR3 spans 14 residues. The V gene end was trimmed by 2 bases and the J gene end by 5 bases; junction bases not matched to a gene: 4. The CDR3 reads CASSFGGSDNEQFF. For the CDR3, the DNA is TGCGCCAGCAGCTTCGGCGGGAGCGACAATGAGCAGTTCTTC.

This chain links TRBV30 with TRBJ1-5; 7 positions agree with TRBD1. This CDR3 comprises 17 residues. With V trimmed by 0 bases and J by 2 bases, 10 bases remained unmatched. Per the germline V gene, CDR1 is GTSNPN and CDR2 is SVGIG (reference sequence). DNA for the CDR3: TGTGCCTGGAGTGTAGACAGGGTCTCAAGAGGCAATCAGCCCCAGCATTTT. Translation: CAWSVDRVSRGNQPQHF.

V usage is TRBV15 and J usage is TRBJ1-1; D ambiguous. The V gene lost 0 bases and the J gene lost 4 bases, with 12 bases spanning the gap. CDR3 length: 15 amino acids. Per germline, CDR1 LNHNV and CDR2 YYDKDF (reference sequence). The CDR3 is CATSRDRRAGTEAFF. CDR3 bases: TGTGCCACCAGCAGAGACAGGAGGGCGGGCACTGAAGCTTTCTTT.

The V and J genes are TRBV13 and TRBJ1-1, with D perhaps TRBD1 (5 bases). The V gene's germline CDR1 is PRHDT and CDR2 FYEKMQ (reference sequence). The V end was cut by 5 bases, the J end by 4 bases, with 11 bases between. This CDR3 has 13 amino acids. The CDR3 spells CASSPFGGTEAFF. As DNA, the CDR3 is TGTGCCAGCAGCCCCTTCGGGGGCACTGAAGCTTTCTTT.

The V and J genes are TRBV14 and TRBJ1-1; the D is unclear. Germline V lookup: CDR1 SGHDN, CDR2 FVKESK. Between the trimmed V and J ends, which lost 6 bases and 1 base, there was a span of 9 bases. CDR3 size: 13 residues. The CDR3 DNA reads as TGTGCCAGCAGGGCGGGGTCGAACACTGAAGCTTTCTTT. Translated, it gives CASRAGSNTEAFF.

J is TRBJ2-3 and V is TRBV6-1, with D perhaps matching TRBD1 (5 bases). CDR3 size: 14 residues. The germline V and J ends were trimmed by 5 bases and 2 bases, with 11 bases remaining between them. Germline CDR1 MNHNS, CDR2 SASEGT. CDR3 coding DNA: TGTGCCAGCAGTATGGACAAGCCCACAGATACGCAGTATTTT. Its protein is CASSMDKPTDTQYF.